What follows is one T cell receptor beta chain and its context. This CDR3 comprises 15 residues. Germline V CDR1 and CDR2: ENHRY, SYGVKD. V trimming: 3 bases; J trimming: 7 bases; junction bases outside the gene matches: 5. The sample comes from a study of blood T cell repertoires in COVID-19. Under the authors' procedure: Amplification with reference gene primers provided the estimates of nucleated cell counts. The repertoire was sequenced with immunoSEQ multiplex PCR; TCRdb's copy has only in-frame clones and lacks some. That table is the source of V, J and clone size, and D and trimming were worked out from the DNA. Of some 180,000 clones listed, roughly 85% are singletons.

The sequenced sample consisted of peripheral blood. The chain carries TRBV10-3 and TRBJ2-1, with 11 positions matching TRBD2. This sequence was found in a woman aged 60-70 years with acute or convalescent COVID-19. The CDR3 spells CAISDVASGGNEQFF. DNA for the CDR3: TGTGCCATCAGTGATGTGGCTAGCGGGGGGAATGAGCAGTTCTTC.